What follows describes a single T cell receptor (beta chain). Its specificity is not known. This entry is derived from a study of T cell responses to AZD1222 COVID-19 vaccine. Libraries were prepared by immunoSEQ multiplex PCR; TCRdb keeps only in-frame clonotypes and omits some of them. The table records tens of thousands of clones, around 85% of them present only once. Trimming left V 0 bases short and J 3 bases short, with 6 bases between. This CDR3 has 13 residues. Germline V gene lookup returns CDR1 GTSNPN and CDR2 SVGIG (reference sequence). General study points: CD4 TCRs associated with vaccination spanned spike, dominating at 160-218 and 743-854. Variant regions that are unmutated are reportedly the target of nearly half of spike-specific TCRs.

The J gene is TRBJ1-5, the V gene TRBV30; no clear D. This specimen was peripheral blood, taken on day 0 of AZD1222 vaccination. This TCR was sampled from an adult in good health. The CDR3 bases are TGTGCCTGGAGTGTATTGTTCAATCAGCCCCAGCATTTT. Amino acid sequence: CAWSVLFNQPQHF. The full variable domain, completed using reference TRBV30 and TRBJ1-5, is SQTIHQWPATLVQPVGSPLSLECTVEGTSNPNLYWYRQAAGRGLQLLFYSVGIGQISSEVPQNLSASRPQDRQFILSSKKLLLSDSGFYLCAWSVLFNQPQHFGDGTRLSIL.